This TCR beta chain originates from a study of OX40 agonist ivuxolimab in advanced cancers. Measured with immunoSEQ multiplex PCR; TCRdb has only the in-frame clones, and not every one. The sample holds approximately 73,000 clones; roughly 91% are singletons and the top ten take 13%. Germline CDR1 and CDR2: MNHNY and SVGAGI (reference sequence). The CDR3 consists of 15 residues. V lost 1 base to trimming and J lost 6 bases; unmatched junction nucleotides: 4. The sequence derives from an adult with an advanced solid tumor such as melanoma, head and neck, liver or kidney cancer. This chain joins TRBV6-6 and TRBJ1-3; TRBD1 aligns across 9 bases. The sample in question was CD4+ or CD8+ T cells sorted from blood, obtained in a trial of the OX40 agonist ivuxolimab. DNA of the CDR3: TGTGCCAGCAGTTACTTGGACAGGGGTGCAAACACCATATATTTT. This encodes CASSYLDRGANTIYF.